This T cell receptor (beta chain) stems from a study of T cell repertoires in cytomegalovirus infection. At the level of the study: Carrying CMV and the relevant HLA type showed in public TCR beta signatures. Study-wide results and limits: HLA-C-restricted CMV-specific TCR beta clonotypes were dominant in the ex vivo response.

A word on this clonotype: The antigen is unknown.

TCRdb reanalysed the reads using MiXCR and keeps one entry per CDR3 protein. Of some 480,000 distinct CDR3 sequences detected, roughly a third appear once; the ten largest clones hold 15% to 20%. The receptor comes from a human donor in good health (CMV status not recorded). Some clones in this sample may be carry-over from other donors' samples. Sequences were derived from cultured PBMCs, sampled from culture after CMV antigen stimulation.

The DNA of the CDR3 is TGTGCCAGCGGACCGCGGGGCGGGGAGCTGTTTTTT. Translated, it gives CASGPRGGELFF. This sequence joins TRBV11-2 and TRBJ2-2, with D maybe TRBD2 (6 bases). The V end was cut by 8 bases, the J end by 7 bases, with 11 bases between. This CDR3 contains 12 residues. Germline assignment: CDR1 SGHAT and CDR2 FQNNGV. The entire variable domain, with the rest obtained from reference TRBV11-2 and TRBJ2-2, is as follows: EAGVAQSPRYKIIEKRQSVAFWCNPISGHATLYWYQQILGQGPKLLIQFQNNGVVDDSQLPKDRFSAERLKGVDSTLKIQPAKLEDSAVYLCASGPRGGELFFGEGSRLTVL.